This T cell receptor (beta chain) was captured in a study of T cell repertoires in cytomegalovirus infection. TCRdb reanalysed the reads using MiXCR and keeps one entry per CDR3 protein. The sample has 360,000 or so distinct CDR3 sequences; 34% are singletons. The ends lost 5 bases at V and 5 bases at J; junction bases unmatched: 11. In germline, CDR1 is DFQATT, CDR2 SNEGSKA (reference sequence). CDR3 length equals 14 residues. There are a few counts of this clonotype. Its specificity is not known. The starting material was cultured PBMCs, obtained from culture after CMV antigen stimulation. The clonotype originates from a human donor in good health (CMV status not recorded). Some clones in this sample may be carry-over from other donors' samples. The chain links TRBV20-1 to TRBJ2-5; 7 positions match TRBD2. The CDR3 here is CSAWWGRAGETQYF. Written as DNA, the CDR3 is TGCAGTGCTTGGTGGGGGAGGGCGGGGGAGACCCAGTACTTC.